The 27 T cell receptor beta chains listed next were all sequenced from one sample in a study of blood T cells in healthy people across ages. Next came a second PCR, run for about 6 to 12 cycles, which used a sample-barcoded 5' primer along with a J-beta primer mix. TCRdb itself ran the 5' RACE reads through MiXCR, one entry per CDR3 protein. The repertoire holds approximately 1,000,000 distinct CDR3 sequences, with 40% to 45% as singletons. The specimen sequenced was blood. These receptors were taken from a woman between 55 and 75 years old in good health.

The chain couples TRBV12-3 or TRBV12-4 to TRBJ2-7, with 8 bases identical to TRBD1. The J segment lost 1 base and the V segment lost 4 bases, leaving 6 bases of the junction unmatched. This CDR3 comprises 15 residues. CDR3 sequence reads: CASSSADRASYEQYF. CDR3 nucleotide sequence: TGTGCCAGCAGTTCAGCGGACAGGGCATCCTACGAGCAGTACTTC.

For the CDR3, the DNA is TGTGCCAGCAGTTTATCCGGGACTAGCGGCATTAGCACAGATACGCAGTATTTT. This sequence encodes CASSLSGTSGISTDTQYF. The chain links TRBV27 to TRBJ2-3, with TRBD2 identical over 11 bases. Germline-derived CDR1 and CDR2 are MNHEY and SMNVEV (reference sequence). V dropped 0 bases and J dropped 0; count of bases not matched to a gene: 5. This CDR3 comprises 18 residues.

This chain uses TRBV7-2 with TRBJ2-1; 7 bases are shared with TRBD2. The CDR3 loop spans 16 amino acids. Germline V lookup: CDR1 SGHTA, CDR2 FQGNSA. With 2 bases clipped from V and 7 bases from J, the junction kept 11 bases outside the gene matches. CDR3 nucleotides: TGTGCCAGCAGCTTACTGGGACGAGCGGGGACTAATGAGCAGTTCTTC. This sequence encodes CASSLLGRAGTNEQFF.

The CDR3 region has the DNA TGTGCCAGCAGCTCTAGCGCGAACTCCTACAATGAGCAGTTCTTC. Amino acid sequence: CASSSSANSYNEQFF. The chain has TRBV7-2 and TRBJ2-1; possible D gene TRBD2, 6 bases. The CDR3 runs 15 residues. The V end was cut by 4 bases, the J end by 0 bases, with 10 bases between. Germline assignment: CDR1 SGHTA and CDR2 FQGNSA.

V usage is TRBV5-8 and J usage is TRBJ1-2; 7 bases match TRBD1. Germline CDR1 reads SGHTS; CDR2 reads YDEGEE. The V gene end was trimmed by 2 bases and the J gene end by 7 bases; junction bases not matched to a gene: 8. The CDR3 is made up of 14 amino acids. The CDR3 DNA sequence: TGTGCCAGCAGCTTCACAACAGGGGTGGCTGGCTACACCTTC. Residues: CASSFTTGVAGYTF.

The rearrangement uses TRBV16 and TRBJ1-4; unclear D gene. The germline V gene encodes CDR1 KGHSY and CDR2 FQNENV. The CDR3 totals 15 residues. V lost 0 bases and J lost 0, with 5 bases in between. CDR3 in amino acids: CASSQSDATNEKLFF. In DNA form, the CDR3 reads TGTGCCAGCAGCCAATCAGATGCAACTAATGAAAAACTGTTTTTT.

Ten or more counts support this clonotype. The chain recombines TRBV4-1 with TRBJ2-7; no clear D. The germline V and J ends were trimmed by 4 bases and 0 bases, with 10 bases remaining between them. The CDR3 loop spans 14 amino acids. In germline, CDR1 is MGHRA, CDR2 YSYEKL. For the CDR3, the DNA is TGCGCCAGCAGCCCCCTCATCAGCTCCTACGAGCAGTACTTC. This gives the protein CASSPLISSYEQYF.

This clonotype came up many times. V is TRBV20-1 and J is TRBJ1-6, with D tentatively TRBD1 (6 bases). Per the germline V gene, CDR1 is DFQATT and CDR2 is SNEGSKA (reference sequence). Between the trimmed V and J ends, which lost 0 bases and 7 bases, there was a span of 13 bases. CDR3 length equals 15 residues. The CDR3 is CSARDGRGGNSPLHF. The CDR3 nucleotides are TGCAGTGCTAGAGATGGTCGGGGGGGCAATTCACCCCTCCACTTT.

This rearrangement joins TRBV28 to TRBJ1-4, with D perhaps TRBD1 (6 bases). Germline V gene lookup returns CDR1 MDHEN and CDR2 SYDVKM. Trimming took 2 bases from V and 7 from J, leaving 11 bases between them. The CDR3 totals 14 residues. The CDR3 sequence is CASSLGTSGEKLFF. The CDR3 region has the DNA TGTGCCAGCAGTTTAGGGACATCCGGTGAAAAACTGTTTTTT.

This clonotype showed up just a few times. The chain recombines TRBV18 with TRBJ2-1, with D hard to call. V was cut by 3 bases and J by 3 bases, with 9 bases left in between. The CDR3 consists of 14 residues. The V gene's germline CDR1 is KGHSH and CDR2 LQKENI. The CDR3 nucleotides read TGTGCCAGCTCACCGGTTGTGGGCTACAATGAGCAGTTCTTC. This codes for CASSPVVGYNEQFF.

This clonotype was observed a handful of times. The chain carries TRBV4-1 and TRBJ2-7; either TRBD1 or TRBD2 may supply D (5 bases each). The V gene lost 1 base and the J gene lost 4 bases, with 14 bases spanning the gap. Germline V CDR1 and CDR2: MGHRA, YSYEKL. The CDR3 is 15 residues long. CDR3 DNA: TGCGCCAGCAGCCAAGCGAGGGACCCCCGATACGAGCAGTACTTC. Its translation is CASSQARDPRYEQYF.

The CDR3 DNA follows: TGTGCCAGCAGTTTACGGTCTGCGGGCAATGAGCAGTTCTTC. This encodes CASSLRSAGNEQFF. The rearrangement joins TRBV12-3 or TRBV12-4 to TRBJ2-1, with D possibly matching TRBD2 (5 bases). V was clipped by 2 bases and J by 6 bases, with 11 bases between them. This CDR3 comprises 14 residues.

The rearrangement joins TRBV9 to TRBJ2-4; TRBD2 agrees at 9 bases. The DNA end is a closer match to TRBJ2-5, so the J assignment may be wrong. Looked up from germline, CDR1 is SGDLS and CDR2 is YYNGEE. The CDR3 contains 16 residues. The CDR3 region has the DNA TGTGCCAGCAGCGTGGCAGCGGGAGGTCCCCAAGAGACCCAGTACTTC. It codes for CASSVAAGGPQETQYF.

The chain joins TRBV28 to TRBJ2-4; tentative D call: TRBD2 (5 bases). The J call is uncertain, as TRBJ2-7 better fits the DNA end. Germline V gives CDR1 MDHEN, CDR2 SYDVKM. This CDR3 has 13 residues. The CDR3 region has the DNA TGTGCCACCTTCCTAAAGGGAGACGACGAGCAGTACTTC. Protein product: CATFLKGDDEQYF.

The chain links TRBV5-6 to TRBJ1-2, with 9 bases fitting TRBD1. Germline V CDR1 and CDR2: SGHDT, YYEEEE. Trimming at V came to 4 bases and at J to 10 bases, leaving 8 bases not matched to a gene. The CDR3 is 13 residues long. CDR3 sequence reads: CASSRDRVVDYTF. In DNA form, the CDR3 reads TGTGCCAGCAGCCGGGACAGGGTCGTGGACTACACCTTC.

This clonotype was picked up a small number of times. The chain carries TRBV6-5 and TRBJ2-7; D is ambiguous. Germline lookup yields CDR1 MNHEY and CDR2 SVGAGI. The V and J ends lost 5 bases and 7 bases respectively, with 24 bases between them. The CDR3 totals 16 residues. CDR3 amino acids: CASSPQAGWMNDEQYF. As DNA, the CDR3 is TGTGCCAGCAGTCCTCAGGCAGGATGGATGAACGATGAGCAGTACTTC.

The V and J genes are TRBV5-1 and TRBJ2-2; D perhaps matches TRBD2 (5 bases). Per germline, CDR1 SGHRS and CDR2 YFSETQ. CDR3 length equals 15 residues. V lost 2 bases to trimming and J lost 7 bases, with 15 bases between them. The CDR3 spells CASSFPSFGGGELFF. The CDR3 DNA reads TGCGCCAGCAGCTTCCCCTCCTTTGGAGGCGGGGAGCTGTTTTTT.

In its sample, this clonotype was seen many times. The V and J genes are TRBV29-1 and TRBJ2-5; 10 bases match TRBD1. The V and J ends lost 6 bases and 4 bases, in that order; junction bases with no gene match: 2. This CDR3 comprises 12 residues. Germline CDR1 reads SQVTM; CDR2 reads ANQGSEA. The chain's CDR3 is CSVGQGRETQYF. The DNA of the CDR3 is TGCAGCGTGGGACAGGGGAGAGAGACCCAGTACTTC.

The CDR3 region is CSVETGNENTGELFF. In DNA form, the CDR3 reads TGCAGCGTTGAAACAGGCAACGAGAACACCGGGGAGCTGTTTTTT. This chain uses TRBV29-1 with TRBJ2-2; tentative D call: TRBD1 (5 bases). The germline gives CDR1 SQVTM, CDR2 ANQGSEA. The V gene lost 2 bases and the J gene lost 1 base, with 11 bases spanning the gap. The CDR3 consists of 15 residues.

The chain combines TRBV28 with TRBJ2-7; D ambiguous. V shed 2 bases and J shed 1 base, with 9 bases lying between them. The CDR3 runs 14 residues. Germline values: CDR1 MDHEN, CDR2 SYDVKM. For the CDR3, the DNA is TGTGCCAGCAGTTTAGAACTCCCATCCTACGAGCAGTACTTC. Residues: CASSLELPSYEQYF.

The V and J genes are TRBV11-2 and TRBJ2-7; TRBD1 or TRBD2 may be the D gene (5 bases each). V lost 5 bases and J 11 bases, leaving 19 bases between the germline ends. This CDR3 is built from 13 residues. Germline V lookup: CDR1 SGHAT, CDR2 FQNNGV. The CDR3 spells CASSQPVEGWKYF. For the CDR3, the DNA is TGTGCCAGCAGCCAACCGGTAGAGGGGTGGAAGTACTTC.

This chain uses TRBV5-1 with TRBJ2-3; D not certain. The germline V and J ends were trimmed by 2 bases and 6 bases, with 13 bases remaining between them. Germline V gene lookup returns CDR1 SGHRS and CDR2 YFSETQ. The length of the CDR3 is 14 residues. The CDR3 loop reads CASSLRQLGDTQYF. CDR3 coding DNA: TGCGCCAGCAGCTTACGCCAACTCGGGGATACGCAGTATTTT.

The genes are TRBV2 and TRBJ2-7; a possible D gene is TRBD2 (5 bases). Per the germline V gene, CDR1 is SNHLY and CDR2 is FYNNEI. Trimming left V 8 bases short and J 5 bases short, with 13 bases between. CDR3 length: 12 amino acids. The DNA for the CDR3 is TGTGCCAGCCGGGGAACTCGCGACGAGCAGTACTTC. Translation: CASRGTRDEQYF.

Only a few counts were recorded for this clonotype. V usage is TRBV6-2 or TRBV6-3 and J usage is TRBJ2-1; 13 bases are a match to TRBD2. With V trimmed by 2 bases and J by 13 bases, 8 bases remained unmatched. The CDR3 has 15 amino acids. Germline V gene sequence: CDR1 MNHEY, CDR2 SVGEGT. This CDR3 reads CASSYRTSGSEEQFF. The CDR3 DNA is TGTGCCAGCAGTTACAGGACTAGCGGGAGTGAAGAACAGTTCTTC.

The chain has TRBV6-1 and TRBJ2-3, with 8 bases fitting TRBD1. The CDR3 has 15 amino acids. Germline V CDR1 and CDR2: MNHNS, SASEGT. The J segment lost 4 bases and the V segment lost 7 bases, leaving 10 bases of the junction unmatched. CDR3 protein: CASIWETGAADTQYF. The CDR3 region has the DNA TGTGCCAGCATTTGGGAGACAGGGGCGGCAGATACGCAGTATTTT.

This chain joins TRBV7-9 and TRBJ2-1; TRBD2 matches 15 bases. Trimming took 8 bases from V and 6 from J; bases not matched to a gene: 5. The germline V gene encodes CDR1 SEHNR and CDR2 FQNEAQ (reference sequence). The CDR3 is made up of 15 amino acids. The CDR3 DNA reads TGTGCCAGCGGCCAGGGACTAGCGGGAGGCAATGAGCAGTTCTTC. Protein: CASGQGLAGGNEQFF.

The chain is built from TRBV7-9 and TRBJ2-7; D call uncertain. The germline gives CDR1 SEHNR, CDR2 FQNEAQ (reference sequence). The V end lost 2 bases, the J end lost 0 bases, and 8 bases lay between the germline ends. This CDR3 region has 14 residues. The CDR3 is CASSLIRSSYEQYF. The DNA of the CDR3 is TGTGCCAGCAGCTTAATCAGGTCCTCCTACGAGCAGTACTTC. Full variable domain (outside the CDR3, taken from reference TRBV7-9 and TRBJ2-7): DTGVSQNPRHKITKRGQNVTFRCDPISEHNRLYWYRQTLGQGPEFLTYFQNEAQLEKSRLLSDRFSAERPKGSFSTLEIQRTEQGDSAMYLCASSLIRSSYEQYFGPGTRLTVT.